This T cell receptor (beta chain) was identified in a study of control samples from healthy donors and cancer patients. The protocol was immunoSEQ multiplex PCR, while the TCRdb copy is restricted to in-frame clones and leaves out a portion. The sample holds 150,000 to 200,000 clones; roughly 90% are singletons and the top ten take more than 10%. The germline gives CDR1 SGHRS, CDR2 YFSETQ. This CDR3 spans 14 amino acids. Trimming stripped 0 bases from V and 10 bases from J, with 11 bases between. Sequencing used blood. This sequence originates from a man aged 25 to 40 in good health. The chain has TRBV5-1 and TRBJ1-6; no clear D. CDR3 region: CASSLDQVESPLHF. CDR3 nucleotides: TGCGCCAGCAGCTTGGACCAGGTTGAGTCACCCCTCCACTTT.